The 14 T cell receptor beta chains given below trace back to one sample, sequenced in a study of radiation and T cells in renal cell carcinoma. Clones were read by immunoSEQ multiplex PCR, and TCRdb kept only the in-frame ones, dropping some. The table includes approximately 23,000 clones, approximately 81% detected once. Described time point: blood 2 weeks post-SBRT. Treatment specified: 15 Gy SBRT to primary tumor, nephrectomy 4 weeks later. The material was blood, obtained from a patient whose treatment included radiotherapy and nephrectomy. Receptors were obtained from a man aged 55-75 years with renal cell carcinoma.

This clone was recorded a few times. The J gene is TRBJ2-2, the V gene TRBV14; weak D call: TRBD2 (5 bases). Germline lookup yields CDR1 SGHDN and CDR2 FVKESK. The germline V and J ends were trimmed by 2 bases and 1 base, with 8 bases remaining between them. The CDR3 is 15 residues long. The CDR3 protein is CASSQPSRNTGELFF. The CDR3 region has the DNA TGTGCCAGCAGCCAACCTAGCAGGAACACCGGGGAGCTGTTTTTT.

V usage is TRBV19 and J usage is TRBJ1-5; 7 bases match TRBD1. The V segment lost 4 bases and the J segment 2 bases; nucleotides outside the gene matches: 5. The CDR3 is made up of 15 amino acids. The V gene's germline CDR1 is LNHDA and CDR2 SQIVND (reference sequence). Here the CDR3 reads CASSKGTGGNQPQHF. CDR3 nucleotide sequence: TGTGCCAGTAGTAAGGGCACAGGGGGCAATCAGCCCCAGCATTTT.

The chain joins TRBV2 to TRBJ2-1; TRBD2 is a possible D gene (5 bases). Germline CDR1 SNHLY, CDR2 FYNNEI. This CDR3 is built from 15 residues. The V end was cut by 7 bases, the J end by 7 bases, with 20 bases between. The CDR3 is CASKREVVGGNEQFF. The CDR3 nucleotides are TGTGCCAGCAAGCGAGAAGTTGTGGGCGGGAATGAGCAGTTCTTC. Combining the CDR3 with reference TRBV2 and TRBJ2-1 gives the whole variable domain EPEVTQTPSHQVTQMGQEVILRCVPISNHLYFYWYRQILGQKVEFLVSFYNNEISEKSEIFDDQFSVERPDGSNFTLKIRSTKLEDSAMYFCASKREVVGGNEQFFGPGTRLTVL.

The rearrangement uses TRBV10-3 and TRBJ2-5; D may correspond to TRBD1 or TRBD2 (6 bases each). Deletions cut 0 bases from V and 5 bases from J, with 16 bases between. The CDR3 extends over 16 amino acids. Germline V gives CDR1 ENHRY, CDR2 SYGVKD. CDR3 bases: TGTGCCATCAGTGAGTCGACAGGAGGGGGGATGGAGACCCAGTACTTC. This sequence encodes CAISESTGGGMETQYF.

J is TRBJ1-2 and V is TRBV7-8; possibly TRBD1 for D (5 bases). Per the germline V gene, CDR1 is SGHVS and CDR2 is FQNEAQ. This CDR3 has 13 residues. With 3 bases removed from V and 3 bases from J, the gap between germline ends came to 8 bases. CDR3 sequence: CASSLDTDYGYTF. The CDR3 DNA reads TGTGCCAGCAGCTTGGACACGGACTATGGCTACACCTTC.

V is TRBV14 and J is TRBJ2-7, with no clear D. Trimming pared 4 bases from V and 5 bases from J, leaving 18 bases between. The CDR3 contains 15 residues. The germline V gene encodes CDR1 SGHDN and CDR2 FVKESK. The CDR3 protein is CASSPHSLGDNEQYF. CDR3 in DNA: TGTGCCAGCAGCCCACATAGTCTCGGAGATAACGAGCAGTACTTC.

This chain connects TRBV7-2 to TRBJ1-3; TRBD1 matches at 8 bases. CDR3 length: 15 amino acids. The V gene end was trimmed by 5 bases and the J gene end by 4 bases; junction bases not matched to a gene: 7. Germline lookup yields CDR1 SGHTA and CDR2 FQGNSA. CDR3 in amino acids: CASSPDRAGGNTIYF. The CDR3 DNA is TGTGCCAGCAGCCCGGACAGGGCAGGGGGAAACACCATATATTTT.

The V gene is TRBV5-6, the J gene TRBJ2-7, with 9 nucleotides matching TRBD2. CDR3 length: 14 amino acids. CDR1 and CDR2 from the germline V gene are SGHDT and YYEEEE. V lost 1 base, J lost 6 bases, and 5 bases stayed unmatched. The CDR3 DNA follows: TGTGCCAGCAGCTTGATGGGTAGCGGGGGCGAGCAGTACTTC. It encodes CASSLMGSGGEQYF.

The chain has TRBV11-2 and TRBJ1-2, with unresolved D. The CDR3 totals 16 residues. Deletions cut 0 bases from V and 4 bases from J, with 15 bases between. CDR1 is SGHAT and CDR2 is FQNNGV in the germline V gene. The CDR3 coding sequence is TGTGCCAGCAGCTTAGATTTCCAGCTGCTGCGCTATGGCTACACCTTC. Protein product: CASSLDFQLLRYGYTF.

There are a few counts of this clone. The chain is built from TRBV5-6 and TRBJ2-3; maybe TRBD2 (5 bases). The length of the CDR3 is 16 residues. V was shortened by 0 bases and J by 1 base, with 12 bases between the two germline ends. Germline V gives CDR1 SGHDT, CDR2 YYEEEE. The CDR3 coding sequence is TGTGCCAGCAGCTTGGCGGCAGCGGCCGGCACAGATACGCAGTATTTT. Translation: CASSLAAAAGTDTQYF.

The chain links TRBV10-3 to TRBJ2-7; TRBD1 matches 9 bases. Unmatched junction bases numbered 12, after V lost 5 bases and J lost 7 bases. The CDR3 runs 15 residues. CDR1 is ENHRY, CDR2 SYGVKD, per germline. CDR3 protein: CAISPTGGSGYEQYF. The CDR3 nucleotides read TGTGCCATCAGTCCTACAGGGGGCAGCGGATATGAGCAGTACTTC.

The V gene is TRBV29-1, the J gene TRBJ2-3; D might be TRBD2 (5 bases). Germline loops: CDR1 SQVTM, CDR2 ANQGSEA. V was pared by 7 bases and J by 0 bases, with 26 bases between. The CDR3 has 18 residues. DNA for the CDR3: TGCAGCGCATCCCGGGGTGTAGGAGCGGAATCTAGCACAGATACGCAGTATTTT. Translated: CSASRGVGAESSTDTQYF.

The V call is TRBV5-4, the J call TRBJ1-2; D is unresolved. Germline CDR1 is SGHNT and CDR2 is YYREEE (reference sequence). V dropped 4 bases and J dropped 4 bases, with 14 bases sitting between them. The CDR3 extends over 14 amino acids. The CDR3 here is CASSPHPGFYGYTF. The DNA for the CDR3 is TGTGCCAGCAGCCCACATCCGGGATTCTATGGCTACACCTTC.

This clone has just a few counts. This chain links TRBV4-2 with TRBJ1-4, with D perhaps matching TRBD1 (5 bases). The CDR3 contains 15 residues. V was pared by 0 bases and J by 8 bases, with 13 bases between. The V gene's germline CDR1 is LGHNA and CDR2 YNFKEQ. CDR3 DNA: TGTGCCAGCAGCCAAGAGTGGGGGAATAACGAAAAACTGTTTTTT. It encodes CASSQEWGNNEKLFF.